The T cell receptor (beta chain) under discussion was sequenced for a study of blood T cell repertoires in COVID-19. Overall study context: The origin of the acute and convalescent COVID-19 samples was the United States, Italy and Spain.

Authors' analysis steps: Amplified reference gene primers provided the basis for estimating nucleated cell counts. Data came from immunoSEQ multiplex PCR; TCRdb stores just in-frame clones and leaves some out. V, J and clone size reflect that table, while D and trimming were determined from the DNA. The sample carries about 330,000 clones, roughly nine tenths recorded once. The CDR3 loop spans 13 amino acids. V lost 7 bases, J lost 13 bases, and 14 bases stayed unmatched. Germline V gene data show CDR1 as SGHTA and CDR2 as FQGNSA. Membership in each cohort depended on participant-reported clinical history.

This rearrangement joins TRBV7-2 to TRBJ1-2; TRBD1 agrees at 8 bases. Input material: PBMCs or T cells enriched from blood (not recorded which). This clonotype was obtained from a woman in her thirties who had recovered from COVID-19. The CDR3, as DNA: TGTGCCAGCACCCCAGGGGGCGCTTGGAGGGTCACCTTC. It translates to CASTPGGAWRVTF.